In its sample, the clone carrying this TCR beta chain is large. Its antigen is not identified. V dropped 5 bases and J dropped 5 bases, with 15 bases sitting between them. This CDR3 comprises 14 residues. Looked up from germline, CDR1 is SGHAT and CDR2 is FQDESV (reference sequence). Profiling relied on immunoSEQ multiplex PCR, and the TCRdb table lists in-frame clones only, not all of them. This sample has a few thousand clones, with 76% found just once. This entry comes from a study of T cell repertoires in ileal Crohn's disease. Notes on the study in general: Clonal expansions were more frequent in active smokers than non-smokers at surgery.

Time point given: inflamed ileum from the surgical specimen. The sample was ileal tissue. V usage is TRBV11-1 and J usage is TRBJ1-1, with D perhaps TRBD1 (6 bases). This clonotype was sampled from an adult with Crohn's disease. The CDR3 DNA sequence: TGTGCCAGCAGCCCCTTTTCCAGGGGAACTGAAGCTTTCTTT. This translates into CASSPFSRGTEAFF.